These T cell receptor beta chains were read from a single sample in a study of response to subunit inactivated influenza vaccine. TCRdb re-derived calls from the RT-PCR reads in MiXCR, one entry per CDR3 protein. Here the sample spans some 800,000 distinct CDR3 sequences, around 21% being singletons. Sequences were derived from PBMCs from blood, sampled roughly 5 days after vaccination. These receptors were taken from a man in his forties or fifties who received an inactivated influenza vaccine. The CDR3 runs from the conserved cysteine through the conserved F or W. D genes are given only for firm matches. Clone size is shown for a subset of rows, as once, few, many or a class of expanded clone.

clone_size j_call v_call d_call cdr3_aa cdr3_nt
few TRBJ1-5 TRBV2 - CASSESGGNQPQHF TGTGCCAGCAGTGAATCGGGTGGGAATCAGCCCCAGCATTTT
few TRBJ2-2 TRBV15 - CATSKLDPYTGELFF TGTGCCACTAGCAAACTTGACCCCTACACCGGGGAGCTGTTTTTT
- TRBJ2-3 TRBV7-9 TRBD2 CASRSAGVNTDTQYF TGTGCCAGCAGATCAGCGGGGGTAAACACAGATACGCAGTATTTT
- TRBJ2-1 TRBV12-3/TRBV12-4 TRBD1 CASSLTRQGAAYNEQFF TGTGCCAGCAGTTTAACCCGACAGGGAGCGGCATACAATGAGCAGTTCTTC
few TRBJ2-7 TRBV5-1 TRBD2 CASSPGTSRNEQYF TGCGCCAGCAGCCCCGGGACTAGTCGAAACGAGCAGTACTTC
- TRBJ2-7 TRBV7-2 - CASSTRVGYEQYF TGTGCCAGCAGCACCCGTGTGGGCTACGAGCAGTACTTC
- TRBJ2-7 TRBV11-2 TRBD1 CASSLEGTGAYEQYF TGTGCCAGCAGCTTAGAGGGGACAGGGGCCTACGAGCAGTACTTC
- TRBJ2-5 TRBV20-1 - CSARGGLLKETQYF TGCAGTGCTAGAGGTGGACTACTAAAAGAGACCCAGTACTTC
- TRBJ2-3 TRBV10-3 TRBD2 CAIRTSGRTDTQYF TGTGCCATCAGGACTAGCGGGAGAACAGATACGCAGTATTTT
many TRBJ1-1 TRBV10-3 - CAITENMLNTEAFF TGTGCCATCACCGAGAATATGTTGAACACTGAAGCTTTCTTT
- TRBJ2-3 TRBV4-3 - CASSQLNSHTDTQYF TGCGCCAGCAGCCAACTCAATAGCCACACAGATACGCAGTATTTT
- TRBJ2-1 TRBV5-4 - CASSLVGVYSHNEQFF TGTGCCAGCAGCTTGGTTGGCGTTTACTCCCACAATGAGCAGTTCTTC